These T cell receptor beta chains were read from a single sample in a study of Ad26.COV2.S vaccination and SARS-CoV-2 variants. TCRdb keeps only in-frame clones here, not all; method: immunoSEQ multiplex PCR. The sample consists of around 240,000 clones, roughly 88% of them appearing once. The sequences come from peripheral blood, collected in a trial of Ad26.COV2.S vaccine versus placebo. The source is a person between 18 and 65 years old who received the Ad26.COV2.S COVID-19 vaccine or a placebo. Both conserved end residues are trimmed from each CDR3.

>TRBJ2-7|TRBV13|13
ASTLSRGGTYEQY
>TRBJ1-5|TRBV7-6|16
ASSQGTGGALTNQPQH
>TRBJ2-7|TRBV7-9|10
ASSGPQREQY
>TRBJ2-7|TRBV7-2|13
ASSFSGQGVYEQY
>TRBJ2-5|TRBV20-1|16
SASLPHPSWTGWETQY
>TRBJ1-5|TRBV28|14
ASTNRRGERNQPQH
>TRBJ2-3|TRBV24-1|12
ATSSLPGTDTQY
>TRBJ1-1|TRBV28|11
ASSLTENTEAF
>TRBJ2-3|TRBV3-1/TRBV3-2|14
ASSQESWTSTDTQY
>TRBJ1-5|TRBV19|10
ASSIDYQPQH
>TRBJ2-7|TRBV19|11
ASSFLAGVEQY
>TRBJ2-1|TRBV11-2|15
ASSSLRTGGSYNEQF
>TRBJ2-3|TRBV11-1|14
ASSGGQGGSTDTQY
>TRBJ2-5|TRBV11-3|13
ASSTSGRAAETQY
>TRBJ2-3|TRBV7-9|15
ASRPRLAGGSTDTQY
>TRBJ2-1|TRBV7-9|10
ASSTTSEIQF
>TRBJ2-7|TRBV3-1/TRBV3-2|17
ASSQVGLAGSASNYEQY
>TRBJ1-2|TRBV7-9|13
ASSSTDGQGRGYT
>TRBJ1-5|TRBV30|12
AWSPAGNNQPQH
>TRBJ2-1|TRBV15|15
ATSKPLSGGDYNEQF
>TRBJ2-5|TRBV7-7|14
ASSLALPGGKETQY
>TRBJ2-2|TRBV5-5|17
ASPPTGAILVPNTGELF
>TRBJ2-5|TRBV5-1|14
ASSFPSRESQETQY
>TRBJ1-3|TRBV15|13
ATSRASNLGNTIY
>TRBJ1-1|TRBV5-4|12
ASSSLGGRTEAF
>TRBJ2-7|TRBV4-2|13
ASSLFGIPSREQY
>TRBJ2-7|TRBV28|9
ASSLVGVQY
>TRBJ2-2|TRBV28|14
ATRGLAGGKTGELF
>TRBJ2-5|TRBV29-1|12
SVEGGRNQETQY
>TRBJ2-2|TRBV25-1|11
ASSGPNTGELF
>TRBJ1-4|TRBV7-8|12
ASSHGRANEKLF
>TRBJ2-7|TRBV7-2|12
ASSRRQGTYEQY
>TRBJ1-2|TRBV28|11
ASSFWDRYGYT
>TRBJ1-2|TRBV2|16
ASTLIQGTTGASGGYT
>TRBJ2-7|TRBV5-1|11
ASSLVAEVEQY
>TRBJ2-2|TRBV21-1|18
ASSKADPAGQGAQSGELF
>TRBJ1-4|TRBV11-2|13
ASSSPAGMDEKLF